This T cell receptor beta chain comes out of a study of blood T cell repertoires in COVID-19. This CDR3 contains 17 residues. Germline loops: CDR1 SEHNR, CDR2 FQNEAQ (reference sequence). Trimming cost V 6 bases and J 0 bases; bases outside gene matches: 13. Source study methods: Nucleated cell number was recorded as an estimate derived from reference gene primer amplification. Measured with immunoSEQ multiplex PCR; TCRdb has only the in-frame clones, and not every one. V and J calls plus clone size are reproduced from that table; the DNA served to infer D and trimming. The table shows 160,000 or so clones, with 85% to 95% occurring only once.

The V gene is TRBV7-9, the J gene TRBJ1-1; 7 nucleotides line up with TRBD1. The sample was peripheral blood. The receptor comes from a woman aged 55-75 years with COVID-19, enrolled during active disease. CDR3 residues: CASSSFTGVTLNTEAFF. As DNA, the CDR3 is TGTGCCAGCAGTTCATTTACAGGGGTCACCTTGAACACTGAAGCTTTCTTT.